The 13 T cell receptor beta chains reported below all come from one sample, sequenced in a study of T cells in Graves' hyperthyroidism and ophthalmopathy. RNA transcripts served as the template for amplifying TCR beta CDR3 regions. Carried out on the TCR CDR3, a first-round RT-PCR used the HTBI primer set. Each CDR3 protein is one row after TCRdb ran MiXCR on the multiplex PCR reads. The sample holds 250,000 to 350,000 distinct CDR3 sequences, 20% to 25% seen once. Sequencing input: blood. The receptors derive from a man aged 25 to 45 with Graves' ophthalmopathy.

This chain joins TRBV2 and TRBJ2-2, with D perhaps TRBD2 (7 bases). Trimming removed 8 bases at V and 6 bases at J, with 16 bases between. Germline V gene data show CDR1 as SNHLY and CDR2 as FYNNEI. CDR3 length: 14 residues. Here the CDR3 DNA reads TGTGCCAGCGGGGGGGCCTTCTCTTCCGGGGAGCTGTTTTTT. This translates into CASGGAFSSGELFF.

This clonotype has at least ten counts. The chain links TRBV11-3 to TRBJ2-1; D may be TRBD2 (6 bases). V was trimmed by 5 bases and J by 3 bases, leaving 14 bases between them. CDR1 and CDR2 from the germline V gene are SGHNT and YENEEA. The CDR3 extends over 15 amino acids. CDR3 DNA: TGTGCCAGCAGCCAACTAGCTGTCGTCTACAATGAGCAGTTCTTC. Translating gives CASSQLAVVYNEQFF.

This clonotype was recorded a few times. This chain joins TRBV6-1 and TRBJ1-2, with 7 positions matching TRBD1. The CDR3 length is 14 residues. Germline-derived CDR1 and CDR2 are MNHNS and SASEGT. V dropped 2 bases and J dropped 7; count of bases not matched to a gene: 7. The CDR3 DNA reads TGTGCCAGCAGTGAACGTAGGGGGCTGGGTGGCTACACCTTC. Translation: CASSERRGLGGYTF.

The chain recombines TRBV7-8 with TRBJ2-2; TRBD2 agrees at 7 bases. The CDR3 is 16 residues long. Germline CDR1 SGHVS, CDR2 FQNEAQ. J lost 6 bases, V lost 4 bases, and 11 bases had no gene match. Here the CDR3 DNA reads TGTGCCAGCAGCTCCACGGGACTAATGTTCTCCGGGGAGCTGTTTTTT. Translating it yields CASSSTGLMFSGELFF.

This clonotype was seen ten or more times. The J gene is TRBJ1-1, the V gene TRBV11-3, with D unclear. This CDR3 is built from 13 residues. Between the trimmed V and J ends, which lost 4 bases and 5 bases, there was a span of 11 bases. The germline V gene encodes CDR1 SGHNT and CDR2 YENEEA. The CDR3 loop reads CASSSQKKTEAFF. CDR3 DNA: TGTGCCAGCAGCTCACAGAAAAAAACTGAAGCTTTCTTT.

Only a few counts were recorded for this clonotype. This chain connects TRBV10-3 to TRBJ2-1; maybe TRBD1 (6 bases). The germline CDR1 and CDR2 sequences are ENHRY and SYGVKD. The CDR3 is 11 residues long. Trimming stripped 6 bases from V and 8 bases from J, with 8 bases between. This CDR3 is CAIRDSHEQFF. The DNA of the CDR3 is TGTGCCATCAGGGACAGTCATGAGCAGTTCTTC.

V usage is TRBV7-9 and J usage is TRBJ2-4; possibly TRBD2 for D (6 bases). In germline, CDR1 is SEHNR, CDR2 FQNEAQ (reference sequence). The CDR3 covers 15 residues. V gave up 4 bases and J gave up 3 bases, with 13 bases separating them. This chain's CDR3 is CASSWITGDKNIQYF. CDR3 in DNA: TGTGCCAGCAGCTGGATCACGGGGGACAAAAACATTCAGTACTTC.

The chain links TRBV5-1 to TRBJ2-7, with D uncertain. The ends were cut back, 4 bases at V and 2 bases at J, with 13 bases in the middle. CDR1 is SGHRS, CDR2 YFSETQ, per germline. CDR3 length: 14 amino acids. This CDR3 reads CASSLRTGTYEQYF. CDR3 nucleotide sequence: TGCGCCAGCAGCCTCCGGACGGGTACCTACGAGCAGTACTTC.

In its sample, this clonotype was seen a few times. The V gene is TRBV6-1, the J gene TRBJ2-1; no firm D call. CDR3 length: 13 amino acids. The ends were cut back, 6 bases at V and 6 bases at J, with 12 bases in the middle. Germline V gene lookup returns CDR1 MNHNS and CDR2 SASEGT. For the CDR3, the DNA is TGTGCCAGCAGACCAGGTCTGGCCAATGAGCAGTTCTTC. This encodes CASRPGLANEQFF.

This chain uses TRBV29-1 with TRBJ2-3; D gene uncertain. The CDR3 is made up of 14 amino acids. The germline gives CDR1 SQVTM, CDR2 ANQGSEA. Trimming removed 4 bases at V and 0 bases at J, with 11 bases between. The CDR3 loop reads CSVGTGSSTDTQYF. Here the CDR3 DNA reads TGCAGCGTTGGTACGGGCTCAAGCACAGATACGCAGTATTTT.

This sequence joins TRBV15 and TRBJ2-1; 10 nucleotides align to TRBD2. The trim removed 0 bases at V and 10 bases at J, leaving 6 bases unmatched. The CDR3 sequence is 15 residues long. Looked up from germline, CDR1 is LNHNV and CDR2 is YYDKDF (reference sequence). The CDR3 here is CATSRDSGRNLEQFF. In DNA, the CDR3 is TGTGCCACCAGCAGAGATAGCGGGAGGAATTTGGAGCAGTTCTTC.

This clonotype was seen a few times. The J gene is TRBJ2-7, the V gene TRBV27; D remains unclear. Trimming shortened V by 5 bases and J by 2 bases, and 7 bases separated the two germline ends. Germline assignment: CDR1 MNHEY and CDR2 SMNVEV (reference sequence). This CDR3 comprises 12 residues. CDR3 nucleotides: TGTGCCAGCAGTCTTCCTCCCTACGAGCAGTACTTC. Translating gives CASSLPPYEQYF.

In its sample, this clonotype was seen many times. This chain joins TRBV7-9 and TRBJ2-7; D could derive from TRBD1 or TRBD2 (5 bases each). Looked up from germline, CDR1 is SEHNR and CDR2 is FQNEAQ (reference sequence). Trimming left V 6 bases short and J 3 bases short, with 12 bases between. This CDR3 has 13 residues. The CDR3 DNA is TGTGCCAGCAGGTTGGGGGAATTCTACGAGCAGTACTTC. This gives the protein CASRLGEFYEQYF.